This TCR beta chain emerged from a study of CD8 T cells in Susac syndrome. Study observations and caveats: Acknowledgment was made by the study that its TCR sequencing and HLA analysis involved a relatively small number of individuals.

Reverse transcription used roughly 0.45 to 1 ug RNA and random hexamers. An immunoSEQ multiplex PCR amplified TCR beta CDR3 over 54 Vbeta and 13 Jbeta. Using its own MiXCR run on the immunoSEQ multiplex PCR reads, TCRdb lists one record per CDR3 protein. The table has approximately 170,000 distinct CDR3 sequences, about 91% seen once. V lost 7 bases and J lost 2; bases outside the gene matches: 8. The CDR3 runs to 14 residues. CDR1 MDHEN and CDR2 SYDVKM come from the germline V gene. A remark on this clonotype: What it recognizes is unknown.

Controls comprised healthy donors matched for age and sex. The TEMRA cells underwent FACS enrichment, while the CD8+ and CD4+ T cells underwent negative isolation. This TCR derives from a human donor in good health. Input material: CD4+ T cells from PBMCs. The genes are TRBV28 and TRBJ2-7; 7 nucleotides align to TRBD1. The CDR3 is CASNPPTGTYEQYF. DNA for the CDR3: TGTGCCAGCAACCCCCCGACAGGGACCTACGAGCAGTACTTC.